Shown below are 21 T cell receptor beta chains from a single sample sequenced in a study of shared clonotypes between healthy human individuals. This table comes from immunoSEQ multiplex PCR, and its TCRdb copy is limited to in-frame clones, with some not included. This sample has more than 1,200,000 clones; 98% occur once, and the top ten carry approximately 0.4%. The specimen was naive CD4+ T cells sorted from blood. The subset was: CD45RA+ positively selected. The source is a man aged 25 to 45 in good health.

DNA of the CDR3: TGTGCCAGCAGTGTCTACCCCGAATTCGGGTTAAGTCGTTTTTTT. Translating gives CASSVYPEFGLSRFF. V usage is TRBV2 and J usage is TRBJ1-4; no clear D gene. Per the germline V gene, CDR1 is SNHLY and CDR2 is FYNNEI. Trimming shortened V by 4 bases and J by 17 bases, and 26 bases separated the two germline ends. The CDR3 is 15 residues long.

The CDR3: CASSLDDMLAEAFF. CDR3 bases: TGTGCCAGCAGCTTAGATGACATGCTCGCTGAAGCTTTCTTT. The rearrangement links TRBV5-4 to TRBJ1-1; D ambiguous. V lost 2 bases, J lost 6 bases, and 14 bases lay in between. CDR1 and CDR2 from the germline V gene are SGHNT and YYREEE (reference sequence). The CDR3 totals 14 residues.

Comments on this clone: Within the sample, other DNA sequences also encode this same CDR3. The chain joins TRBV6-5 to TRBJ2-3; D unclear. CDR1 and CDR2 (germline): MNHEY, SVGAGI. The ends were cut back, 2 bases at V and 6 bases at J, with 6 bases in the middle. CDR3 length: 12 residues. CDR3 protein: CASSYVADTQYF. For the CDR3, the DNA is TGTGCCAGCAGTTACGTAGCCGATACGCAGTATTTT.

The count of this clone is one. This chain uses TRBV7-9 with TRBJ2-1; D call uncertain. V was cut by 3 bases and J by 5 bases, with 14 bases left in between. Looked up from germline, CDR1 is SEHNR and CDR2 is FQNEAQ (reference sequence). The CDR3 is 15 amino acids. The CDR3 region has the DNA TGTGCCAGCAGCTTGGTGGCAGTTCCCCACAATGAGCAGTTCTTC. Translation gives CASSLVAVPHNEQFF.

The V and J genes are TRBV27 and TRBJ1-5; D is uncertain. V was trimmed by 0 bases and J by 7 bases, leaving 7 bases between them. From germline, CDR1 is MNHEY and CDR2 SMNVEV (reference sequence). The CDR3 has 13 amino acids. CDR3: CASSLSRLQPQHF. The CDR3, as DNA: TGTGCCAGCAGTTTATCGAGGTTACAGCCCCAGCATTTT.

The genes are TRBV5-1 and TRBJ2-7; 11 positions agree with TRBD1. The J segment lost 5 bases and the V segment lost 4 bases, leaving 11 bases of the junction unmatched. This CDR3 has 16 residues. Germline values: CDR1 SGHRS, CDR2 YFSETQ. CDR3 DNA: TGCGCCAGCAGCGTAACCGGGACAGGGGGTCGGGACGAGCAGTACTTC. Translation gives CASSVTGTGGRDEQYF.

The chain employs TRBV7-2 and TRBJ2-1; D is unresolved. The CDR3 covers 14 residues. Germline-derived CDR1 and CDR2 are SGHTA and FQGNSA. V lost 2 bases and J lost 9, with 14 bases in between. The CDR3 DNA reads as TGTGCCAGCAGCTTATCTCCAGCGTTGAGTGAGCAGTTCTTC. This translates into CASSLSPALSEQFF.

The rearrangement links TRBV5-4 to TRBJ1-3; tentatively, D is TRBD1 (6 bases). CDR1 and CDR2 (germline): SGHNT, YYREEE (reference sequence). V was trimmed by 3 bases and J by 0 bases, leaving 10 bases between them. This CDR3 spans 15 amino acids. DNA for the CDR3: TGTGCCAGCAGCTCGGGACACCACTCTGGAAACACCATATATTTT. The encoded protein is CASSSGHHSGNTIYF.

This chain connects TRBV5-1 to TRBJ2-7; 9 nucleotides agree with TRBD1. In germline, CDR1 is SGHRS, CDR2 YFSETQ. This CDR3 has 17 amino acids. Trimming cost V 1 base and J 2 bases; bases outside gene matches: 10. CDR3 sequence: CASSLRPGDRATYEQYF. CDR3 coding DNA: TGCGCCAGCAGCTTGAGACCTGGGGACAGGGCTACCTACGAGCAGTACTTC.

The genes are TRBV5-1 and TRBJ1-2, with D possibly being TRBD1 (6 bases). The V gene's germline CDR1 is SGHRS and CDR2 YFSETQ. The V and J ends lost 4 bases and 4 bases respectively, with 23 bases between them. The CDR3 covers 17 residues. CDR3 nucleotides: TGCGCCAGCAGCGCCGAACAGGGAGTGTCTCTAGGCTATGGCTACACCTTC. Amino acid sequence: CASSAEQGVSLGYGYTF. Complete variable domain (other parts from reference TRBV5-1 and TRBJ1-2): KAGVTQTPRYLIKTRGQQVTLSCSPISGHRSVSWYQQTPGQGLQFLFEYFSETQRNKGNFPGRFSGRQFSNSRSEMNVSTLELGDSALYLCASSAEQGVSLGYGYTFGSGTRLTVV.

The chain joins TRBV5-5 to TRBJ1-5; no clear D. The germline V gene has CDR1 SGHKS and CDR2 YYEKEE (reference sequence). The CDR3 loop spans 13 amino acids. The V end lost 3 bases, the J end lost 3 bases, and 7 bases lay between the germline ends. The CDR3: CASSSKYNQPQHF. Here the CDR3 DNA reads TGTGCCAGCAGCTCCAAGTACAATCAGCCCCAGCATTTT.

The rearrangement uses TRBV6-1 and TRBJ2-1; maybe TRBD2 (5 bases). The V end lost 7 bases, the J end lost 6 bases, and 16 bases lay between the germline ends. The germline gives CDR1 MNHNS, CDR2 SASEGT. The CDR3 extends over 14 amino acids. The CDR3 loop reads CASTPLRGANEQFF. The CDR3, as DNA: TGTGCCAGCACCCCACTACGGGGAGCCAATGAGCAGTTCTTC.

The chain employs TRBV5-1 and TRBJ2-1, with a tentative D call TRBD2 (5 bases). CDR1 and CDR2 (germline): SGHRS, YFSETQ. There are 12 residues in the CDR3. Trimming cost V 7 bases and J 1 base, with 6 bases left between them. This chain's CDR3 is CASGRSYNEQFF. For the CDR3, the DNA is TGCGCCAGCGGGAGATCCTACAATGAGCAGTTCTTC.

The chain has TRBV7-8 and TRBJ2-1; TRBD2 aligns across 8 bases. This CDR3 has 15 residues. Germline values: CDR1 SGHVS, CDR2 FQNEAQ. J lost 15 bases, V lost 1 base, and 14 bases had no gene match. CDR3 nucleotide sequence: TGTGCCAGCAGCTTAGTAGGGGCGGGAGGCTCGTTCTCGTTCTTC. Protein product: CASSLVGAGGSFSFF.

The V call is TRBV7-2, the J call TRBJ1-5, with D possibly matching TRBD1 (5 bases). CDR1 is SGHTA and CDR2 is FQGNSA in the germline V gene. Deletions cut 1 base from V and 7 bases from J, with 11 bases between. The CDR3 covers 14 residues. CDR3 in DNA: TGTGCCAGCAGCTTAGGACAGTTAAGCCAGCCCCAGCATTTT. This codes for CASSLGQLSQPQHF.

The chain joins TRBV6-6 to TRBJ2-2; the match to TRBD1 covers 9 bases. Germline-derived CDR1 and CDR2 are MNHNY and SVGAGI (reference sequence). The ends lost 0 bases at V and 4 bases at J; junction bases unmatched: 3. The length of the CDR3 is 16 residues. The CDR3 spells CASSYSTGGFTGELFF. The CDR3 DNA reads TGTGCCAGCAGTTACTCGACAGGGGGGTTCACCGGGGAGCTGTTTTTT.

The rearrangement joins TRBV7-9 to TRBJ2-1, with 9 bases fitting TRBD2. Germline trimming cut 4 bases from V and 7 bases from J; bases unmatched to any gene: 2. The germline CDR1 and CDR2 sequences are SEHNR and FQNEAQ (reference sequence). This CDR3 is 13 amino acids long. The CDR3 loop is CASSWGLANEQFF. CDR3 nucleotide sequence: TGTGCCAGCAGCTGGGGACTAGCTAATGAGCAGTTCTTC.

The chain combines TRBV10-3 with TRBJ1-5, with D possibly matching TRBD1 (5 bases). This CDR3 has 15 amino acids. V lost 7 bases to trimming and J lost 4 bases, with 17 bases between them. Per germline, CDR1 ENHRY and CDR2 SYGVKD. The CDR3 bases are TGTGCCATCATGTTGTTCAGGGATGGTAATCAGCCCCAGCATTTT. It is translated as CAIMLFRDGNQPQHF.

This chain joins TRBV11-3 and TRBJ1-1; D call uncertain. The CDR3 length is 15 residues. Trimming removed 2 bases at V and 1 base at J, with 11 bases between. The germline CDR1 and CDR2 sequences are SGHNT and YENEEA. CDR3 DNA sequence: TGTGCCAGCAGCTTATCTGGCAGCCCGAACACTGAAGCTTTCTTT. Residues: CASSLSGSPNTEAFF.

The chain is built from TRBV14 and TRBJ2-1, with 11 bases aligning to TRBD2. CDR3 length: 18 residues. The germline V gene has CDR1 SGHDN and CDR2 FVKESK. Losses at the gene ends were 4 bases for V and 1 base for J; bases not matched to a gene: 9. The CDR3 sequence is CASSRWTSGPLSYNEQFF. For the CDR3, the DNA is TGTGCCAGCAGCCGATGGACTAGCGGGCCGTTGTCCTACAATGAGCAGTTCTTC.

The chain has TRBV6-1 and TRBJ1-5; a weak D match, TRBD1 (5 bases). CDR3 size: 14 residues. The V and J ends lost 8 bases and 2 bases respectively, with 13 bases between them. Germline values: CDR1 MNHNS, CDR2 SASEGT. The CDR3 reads CASSSRVGNQPQHF. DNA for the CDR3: TGTGCCAGCTCAAGCAGGGTGGGCAATCAGCCCCAGCATTTT.